The 5 T cell receptor beta chains below were found in one sample sequenced in a study of T cell responses to AZD1222 COVID-19 vaccine. Using immunoSEQ multiplex PCR, the repertoire was profiled, and TCRdb retains in-frame clones only, with some absent. The table includes roughly 200,000 clones, over 80% detected once. Here the sequenced sample was peripheral blood, taken on day 0 of AZD1222 vaccination. Source of these receptors: an adult in good health.

In nucleotides, the CDR3 is TGTGCCAGCAGTGAATTTAATGAAAAACTGTTTTTT. Its translation is CASSEFNEKLFF. V and J are TRBV28 and TRBJ1-4, with unresolved D. This CDR3 comprises 12 residues. Germline V gene sequence: CDR1 MDHEN, CDR2 SYDVKM. The V gene lost 5 bases and the J gene lost 4 bases, with 5 bases spanning the gap.

The V gene is TRBV25-1, the J gene TRBJ1-2; TRBD1 might be the D (5 bases). The germline gives CDR1 MGHDK, CDR2 SYGVNS. Trimming shortened V by 0 bases and J by 4 bases, and 12 bases separated the two germline ends. The CDR3 is 15 residues long. CDR3 residues: CASSEYRGVGYGYTF. The CDR3 DNA follows: TGTGCCAGCAGTGAATATCGGGGCGTCGGCTATGGCTACACCTTC.

This chain connects TRBV12-5 to TRBJ2-7; 10 bases align to TRBD2. This CDR3 is built from 17 residues. CDR1 is LGHNT and CDR2 is FRNRAP in the germline V gene. Losses at the gene ends were 4 bases for V and 1 base for J; bases not matched to a gene: 10. CDR3 loop: CASGSHRGTSASYEQYF. The DNA for the CDR3 is TGTGCTAGTGGTTCTCATAGAGGGACTAGCGCGTCCTACGAGCAGTACTTC. Together with reference TRBV12-5 and TRBJ2-7, the CDR3 gives the full variable domain: DARVTQTPRHKVTEMGQEVTMRCQPILGHNTVFWYRQTMMQGLELLAYFRNRAPLDDSGMPKDRFSAEMPDATLATLKIQPSEPRDSAVYFCASGSHRGTSASYEQYFGPGTRLTVT.

V and J are TRBV2 and TRBJ1-5; TRBD1 agrees at 7 bases. Looked up from germline, CDR1 is SNHLY and CDR2 is FYNNEI. The CDR3 runs to 13 residues. After removal of 6 bases from V and 12 bases from J, the junction contained 11 bases not matched to a gene. The DNA of the CDR3 is TGTGCCAGCAGCGACAGGGTTCCCGCGAGCCAGCATTTT. It yields the protein CASSDRVPASQHF.

This clone showed up just once. The rearrangement joins TRBV5-8 to TRBJ2-3; D ambiguous. Per germline, CDR1 SGHTS and CDR2 YDEGEE. V gave up 2 bases and J gave up 4 bases, with 11 bases separating them. This CDR3 contains 14 residues. The CDR3 bases are TGTGCCAGCAGCTTACGCGGAGCCTCAGATACGCAGTATTTT. Its protein product is CASSLRGASDTQYF.